Given below is one TCR beta chain in context. The sample comes from a study of T cell changes during pregnancy in multiple sclerosis. Some clones are missing from TCRdb's copy, which holds only in-frame ones; the method was immunoSEQ multiplex PCR. The sample carries under 30,000 clones, 90% recorded once. This TCR was recovered from a female donor in good health, enrolled as a control in a pregnancy study. The material sequenced was CD8+ T cells from peripheral blood mononuclear cells, taken in the third trimester of pregnancy.

CDR3 protein: CASSRSWVAEKDEQYF. The CDR3 region has the DNA TGCGCCAGCAGCCGCTCCTGGGTAGCGGAAAAGGACGAGCAGTACTTC. V and J are TRBV4-1 and TRBJ2-7; a weak D match, TRBD2 (6 bases). With 4 bases removed from V and 5 bases from J, the gap between germline ends came to 21 bases. The CDR3 extends over 16 amino acids. CDR1 is MGHRA and CDR2 is YSYEKL in the germline V gene.